A single sample is the source of the 26 T cell receptor beta chains below, sequenced in a study of T cells in Graves' hyperthyroidism and ophthalmopathy. From RNA transcripts, TCR beta CDR3 regions were amplified. HTBI primers were employed in a first-round RT-PCR of the TCR CDR3. TCRdb ran MiXCR on the multiplex PCR reads and lists one entry per CDR3 protein. Among roughly 99,000 distinct CDR3 sequences, roughly 15% were seen once, and the ten largest hold 35% to 50%. Sequencing input: blood. Receptors originate from a woman aged 45-65 years with Graves' hyperthyroidism.

Only a few counts were recorded for this clonotype. The chain joins TRBV19 to TRBJ2-2; TRBD1 agrees at 7 bases. J was trimmed by 2 bases and V by 3 bases; bases with no gene match: 12. The CDR3 is 18 residues long. CDR1 is LNHDA and CDR2 is SQIVND in the germline V gene (reference sequence). CDR3 region: CASSMSLGTVLNTGELFF. The DNA of the CDR3 is TGTGCCAGTAGTATGTCTCTTGGGACAGTGCTAAACACCGGGGAGCTGTTTTTT.

This clonotype was picked up many times. The rearrangement links TRBV18 to TRBJ2-5; D not certain. CDR1 KGHSH and CDR2 LQKENI come from the germline V gene. The CDR3 length is 14 residues. With 0 bases removed from V and 0 bases from J, the gap between germline ends came to 5 bases. DNA for the CDR3: TGTGCCAGCTCACCACCAGAAAACCAAGAGACCCAGTACTTC. Amino acids: CASSPPENQETQYF.

Ten or more counts support this clonotype. V is TRBV5-1 and J is TRBJ1-5; D perhaps matches TRBD1 (6 bases). This CDR3 is 13 amino acids long. V was cut by 4 bases and J by 4 bases, with 9 bases left in between. The germline gives CDR1 SGHRS, CDR2 YFSETQ. The CDR3: CASSGGQNQPQHF. DNA for the CDR3: TGCGCCAGCAGCGGGGGGCAGAATCAGCCCCAGCATTTT.

The chain joins TRBV4-2 to TRBJ1-3; no clear D. CDR1 LGHNA and CDR2 YNFKEQ come from the germline V gene. This CDR3 region has 15 residues. Trimming took 0 bases from V and 2 from J, leaving 8 bases between them. The CDR3 bases are TGTGCCAGCAGCCAAGAACGCATGGCTGGAAACACCATATATTTT. This encodes CASSQERMAGNTIYF.

This clonotype showed up many times. The CDR3 protein is CASSTGGGTEAFF. The CDR3 nucleotides are TGTGCCAGCAGTACCGGGGGGGGCACTGAAGCTTTCTTT. The V and J genes are TRBV2 and TRBJ1-1, with TRBD1 as a possible D gene (5 bases). Germline CDR1 SNHLY, CDR2 FYNNEI. V shed 5 bases and J shed 4 bases, with 11 bases lying between them. There are 13 residues in the CDR3.

The chain has TRBV6-5 and TRBJ2-1; maybe TRBD1 (5 bases). V lost 0 bases and J 6 bases, leaving 6 bases between the germline ends. The germline gives CDR1 MNHEY, CDR2 SVGAGI. The CDR3 contains 13 residues. This CDR3 is CASSYSRVNEQFF. CDR3 in DNA: TGTGCCAGCAGTTACTCCAGGGTCAATGAGCAGTTCTTC.

At least ten counts were recorded for this clonotype. The V and J genes are TRBV5-1 and TRBJ1-1, with TRBD1 as a possible D gene (6 bases). The CDR3 spans 15 residues. Germline CDR1 reads SGHRS; CDR2 reads YFSETQ. Trimming removed 2 bases from V and 1 base from J, with 12 bases in between. The CDR3 region is CASSFTGKPNTEAFF. Written as DNA, the CDR3 is TGCGCCAGCAGCTTTACAGGGAAACCGAACACTGAAGCTTTCTTT.

This clonotype was observed once. The V gene is TRBV18, the J gene TRBJ1-1; tentative D call: TRBD1 (5 bases). This CDR3 contains 15 residues. V dropped 2 bases and J dropped 5 bases, with 15 bases sitting between them. Germline CDR1 and CDR2: KGHSH and LQKENI. The CDR3 is CASSPGGVVGTEAFF. CDR3 coding DNA: TGTGCCAGCTCACCAGGGGGGGTTGTGGGGACTGAAGCTTTCTTT.

Ten or more counts support this clonotype. The chain has TRBV5-1 and TRBJ2-1; the match to TRBD2 covers 11 bases. Trimming at V came to 4 bases and at J to 10 bases, leaving 10 bases not matched to a gene. The germline CDR1 and CDR2 sequences are SGHRS and YFSETQ. The CDR3 has 15 amino acids. CDR3 nucleotide sequence: TGCGCCAGCAGCCTCACTAGCGGGAGTCTGGGAGAGCAGTTCTTC. It codes for CASSLTSGSLGEQFF.

In its sample, this clonotype was seen many times. V and J are TRBV28 and TRBJ2-7; no clear D. The V end lost 3 bases, the J end lost 0 bases, and 9 bases lay between the germline ends. The CDR3 is 14 amino acids. The germline gives CDR1 MDHEN, CDR2 SYDVKM. CDR3 in DNA: TGTGCCAGCAGTTTTCGGCGGAACTCCTACGAGCAGTACTTC. Its translation: CASSFRRNSYEQYF. Using reference TRBV28 and TRBJ2-7 for the parts outside the CDR3, the full variable domain is DVKVTQSSRYLVKRTGEKVFLECVQDMDHENMFWYRQDPGLGLRLIYFSYDVKMKEKGDIPEGYSVSREKKERFSLILESASTNQTSMYLCASSFRRNSYEQYFGPGTRLTVT.

This clonotype has at least ten counts. This chain uses TRBV7-2 with TRBJ2-2; 8 bases map to TRBD2. CDR3 size: 14 residues. The V and J ends lost 7 bases and 6 bases, in that order; junction bases with no gene match: 7. The germline CDR1 and CDR2 sequences are SGHTA and FQGNSA. CDR3 protein: CASKDRTSPGELFF. DNA for the CDR3: TGTGCCAGCAAAGATCGGACTAGCCCCGGGGAGCTGTTTTTT.

This clonotype was picked up many times. This may arise from a read error, as a much more abundant clone is one base away. The chain carries TRBV20-1 and TRBJ2-1, with D possibly TRBD2 on 6 matching bases. CDR1 and CDR2 from the germline V gene are DFQATT and SNEGSKA (reference sequence). This CDR3 has 13 amino acids. The CDR3 DNA sequence: TGCAGTGCTCCGAAGCGGGTTTCCAATGAGCAGTCCTTC. It is translated as CSAPKRVSNEQSF.

This clonotype showed up many times. In DNA form, the CDR3 reads TGTGCCAGCAGTTCCCGCGCTGCAGGGACCGGGGAGCTGTTTTTT. Its protein is CASSSRAAGTGELFF. This chain links TRBV12-3 or TRBV12-4 with TRBJ2-2, with a weak D call TRBD1 (5 bases). The CDR3 is made up of 15 amino acids. The germline V and J ends were trimmed by 4 bases and 5 bases, with 14 bases remaining between them.

Only one count was recorded for this clonotype. The rearrangement links TRBV28 to TRBJ1-1; D is uncertain. The germline V gene encodes CDR1 MDHEN and CDR2 SYDVKM. The CDR3 sequence is 15 residues long. Trimming removed 6 bases at V and 3 bases at J, with 17 bases between. The CDR3 reads CASSPTHDGYTEAFF. As DNA, the CDR3 is TGTGCCAGCAGCCCCACTCACGACGGGTACACTGAAGCTTTCTTT.

This clonotype was picked up many times. This rearrangement joins TRBV7-6 to TRBJ2-3; 8 nucleotides match TRBD2. V lost 5 bases to trimming and J lost 0 bases; unmatched junction nucleotides: 7. This CDR3 spans 16 amino acids. Germline V gives CDR1 SGHVS, CDR2 FNYEAQ. CDR3 amino acids: CASSPRTSMSTDTQYF. CDR3 coding DNA: TGTGCCAGCAGCCCCCGGACTAGCATGAGCACAGATACGCAGTATTTT. Combining the CDR3 with reference TRBV7-6 and TRBJ2-3 gives the whole variable domain GAGVSQSPRYKVTKRGQDVALRCDPISGHVSLYWYRQALGQGPEFLTYFNYEAQQDKSGLPNDRFSAERPEGSISTLTIQRTEQRDSAMYRCASSPRTSMSTDTQYFGPGTRLTVL.

This clonotype showed up just a few times. The V gene is TRBV11-2, the J gene TRBJ2-7, with 13 nucleotides matching TRBD2. Germline trimming cut 5 bases from V and 4 bases from J; bases unmatched to any gene: 5. In germline, CDR1 is SGHAT, CDR2 FQNNGV. This CDR3 spans 15 amino acids. The CDR3: CASSRTSGRRYEQYV. In DNA, the CDR3 is TGTGCCAGCAGCCGGACTAGCGGGAGAAGGTACGAGCAGTACGTC.

This clonotype was counted many times. This chain connects TRBV6-1 to TRBJ1-2; TRBD1 agrees at 7 bases. Germline lookup yields CDR1 MNHNS and CDR2 SASEGT. V shed 10 bases and J 1 base; nucleotides not matched to a gene: 9. The CDR3 spans 14 residues. The CDR3, as DNA: TGTGCCACCAACACCCGGGACAGTAACTATGGCTACACCTTC. Translation gives CATNTRDSNYGYTF.

This clonotype was observed many times. The chain couples TRBV2 to TRBJ2-1; 10 bases align to TRBD1. The germline CDR1 and CDR2 sequences are SNHLY and FYNNEI. The trim removed 2 bases at V and 15 bases at J, leaving 1 base unmatched. The CDR3 consists of 11 residues. Written as DNA, the CDR3 is TGTGCCAGCAGTGAAAGGGACAGGGGGTTCTTC. It specifies CASSERDRGFF. Full variable domain (missing parts from reference TRBV2 and TRBJ2-1): EPEVTQTPSHQVTQMGQEVILRCVPISNHLYFYWYRQILGQKVEFLVSFYNNEISEKSEIFDDQFSVERPDGSNFTLKIRSTKLEDSAMYFCASSERDRGFFGPGTRLTVL.

The chain is built from TRBV11-2 and TRBJ2-3, with D unresolved. Between the trimmed V and J ends, which lost 4 bases and 0 bases, there was a span of 8 bases. Germline CDR1 is SGHAT and CDR2 is FQNNGV. This CDR3 region has 14 residues. The CDR3 sequence: CASSWRMSTDTQYF. The CDR3 coding sequence is TGTGCCAGCAGCTGGCGGATGAGCACAGATACGCAGTATTTT. The full variable domain, with the rest looked up from reference TRBV11-2 and TRBJ2-3, is EAGVAQSPRYKIIEKRQSVAFWCNPISGHATLYWYQQILGQGPKLLIQFQNNGVVDDSQLPKDRFSAERLKGVDSTLKIQPAKLEDSAVYLCASSWRMSTDTQYFGPGTRLTVL.

This clonotype appeared many times. The chain employs TRBV20-1 and TRBJ2-3; D might be TRBD2 (5 bases). CDR3 size: 14 residues. The V gene lost 2 bases and the J gene lost 0 bases, with 9 bases spanning the gap. CDR1 is DFQATT and CDR2 is SNEGSKA in the germline V gene (reference sequence). CDR3 loop: CSARRDESTDTQYF. As DNA, the CDR3 is TGCAGTGCTAGACGGGATGAAAGCACAGATACGCAGTATTTT.

At least ten counts were recorded for this clonotype. This chain joins TRBV20-1 and TRBJ2-3; D is undetermined. This CDR3 comprises 13 residues. The germline V gene encodes CDR1 DFQATT and CDR2 SNEGSKA (reference sequence). Trimming pared 3 bases from V and 2 bases from J, leaving 9 bases between. The CDR3 region is CSASRQITDTQYF. CDR3 bases: TGCAGTGCTAGTCGGCAAATCACAGATACGCAGTATTTT.

This CDR3 is CASSSPGTGGGYGYTF. CDR3 nucleotide sequence: TGTGCCAGCAGTTCGCCGGGGACAGGGGGAGGGTATGGCTACACCTTC. The rearrangement links TRBV28 to TRBJ1-2, with TRBD1 identical over 11 bases. V lost 4 bases, J lost 5 bases, and 9 bases stayed unmatched. Looked up from germline, CDR1 is MDHEN and CDR2 is SYDVKM. The CDR3 runs 16 residues.

This clonotype was seen ten or more times. The chain carries TRBV24-1 and TRBJ1-1; TRBD1 matches at 7 bases. The V gene's germline CDR1 is KGHDR and CDR2 SFDVKD. Losses at the gene ends were 3 bases for V and 3 bases for J; bases not matched to a gene: 9. This CDR3 comprises 16 residues. The CDR3 protein is CATSDTDRQGHTEAFF. CDR3 DNA: TGTGCCACCAGTGATACTGACCGACAGGGACACACTGAAGCTTTCTTT.

At least ten counts were recorded for this clonotype. The chain links TRBV19 to TRBJ2-3; 7 nucleotides match TRBD1. CDR1 is LNHDA and CDR2 is SQIVND in the germline V gene (reference sequence). V shed 6 bases, J shed 6 bases, and the junction held 15 bases outside the gene matches. This CDR3 has 16 residues. CDR3 loop: CASSVPDRVKGDTQYF. The CDR3 DNA reads TGTGCCAGTAGCGTCCCCGACAGGGTAAAGGGGGATACGCAGTATTTT.

This sequence joins TRBV30 and TRBJ2-3; 9 bases are a match to TRBD2. V lost 3 bases and J lost 4; bases outside the gene matches: 5. This CDR3 comprises 14 residues. Germline assignment: CDR1 GTSNPN and CDR2 SVGIG (reference sequence). The chain's CDR3 is CAWRASGTPDTQYF. The CDR3, as DNA: TGTGCCTGGAGGGCTAGCGGGACGCCAGATACGCAGTATTTT.

This clonotype was picked up many times. The chain carries TRBV6-5 and TRBJ1-3, with a possible D match to TRBD1 (5 bases). From germline, CDR1 is MNHEY and CDR2 SVGAGI. The CDR3 length is 14 residues. V was clipped by 2 bases and J by 1 base, with 6 bases between them. CDR3 amino acids: CASSYRGSGNTIYF. For the CDR3, the DNA is TGTGCCAGCAGTTACAGGGGTTCTGGAAACACCATATATTTT.